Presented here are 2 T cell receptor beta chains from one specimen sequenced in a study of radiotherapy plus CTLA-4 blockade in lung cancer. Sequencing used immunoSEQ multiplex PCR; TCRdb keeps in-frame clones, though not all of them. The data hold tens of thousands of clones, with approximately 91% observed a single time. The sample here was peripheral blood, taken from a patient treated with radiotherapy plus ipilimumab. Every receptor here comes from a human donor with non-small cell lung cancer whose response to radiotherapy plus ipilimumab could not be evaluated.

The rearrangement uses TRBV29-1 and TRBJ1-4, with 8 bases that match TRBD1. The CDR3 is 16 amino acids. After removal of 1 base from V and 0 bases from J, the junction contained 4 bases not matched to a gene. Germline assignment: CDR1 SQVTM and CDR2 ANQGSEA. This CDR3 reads CSVEVGTGSTNEKLFF. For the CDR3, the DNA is TGCAGCGTTGAAGTAGGGACAGGTTCAACTAATGAAAAACTGTTTTTT.

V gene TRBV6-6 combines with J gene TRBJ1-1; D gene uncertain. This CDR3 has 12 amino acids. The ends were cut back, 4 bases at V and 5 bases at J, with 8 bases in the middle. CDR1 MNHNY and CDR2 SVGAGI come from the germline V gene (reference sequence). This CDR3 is CASSSPLTEAFF. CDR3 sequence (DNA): TGTGCCAGCAGTTCTCCCCTTACTGAAGCTTTCTTT.